This paragraph covers one T cell receptor (beta chain) sequence. Its antigen is currently unknown. V lost 4 bases, J lost 0 bases, and 10 bases lay in between. The V gene's germline CDR1 is KGHSH and CDR2 LQKENI. CDR3 size: 16 residues. This sample is drawn from a study of cytotoxic CD8 clonotypes in ibrutinib-treated CLL. Study context: Included were roughly ten relapsed/refractory and approximately 15 treatment-naive patients, of whom 17 to 18 were IGHV unmutated. On average, more than 90,000 productive rearrangements and more than 200,000 productive templates per sample.

Assay used: immunoSEQ multiplex PCR; TCRdb lists only in-frame clones, some missing. The sample lists around 20,000 clones, more than 65% occurring once. Study-level results: Public clonotypes occurred uncommonly; on treatment, they contracted or remained stable. Upon ibrutinib response clonality rose, and upon progression it fell back toward baseline.

Sequenced material: PBMCs, taken before ibrutinib treatment. The rearrangement uses TRBV18 and TRBJ2-6, with a possible D match to TRBD1 (6 bases). This clonotype was obtained from a human donor with chronic lymphocytic leukemia. The CDR3 loop reads CASSRDTFSGANVLTF. The CDR3 nucleotides are TGTGCCAGCTCACGGGACACCTTCTCTGGGGCCAACGTCCTGACTTTC.